What follows are 7 T cell receptor beta chains derived from one specimen sequenced in a study of T cell responses to AZD1222 COVID-19 vaccine. Clones were sequenced by immunoSEQ multiplex PCR, and TCRdb holds only the in-frame ones, with some missing. In the table there are 89,000 or so clones, about 86% of which are singletons. Sequenced material: peripheral blood, taken 28 days after the second AZD1222 dose. These receptors came from an adult who received the AZD1222 COVID-19 vaccine.

The rearrangement links TRBV19 to TRBJ2-1; 10 bases match TRBD2. CDR1 LNHDA and CDR2 SQIVND come from the germline V gene (reference sequence). CDR3 length: 16 residues. J was trimmed by 8 bases and V by 10 bases; bases with no gene match: 17. The CDR3 is CATQPQAGGPLDEQFF. CDR3 sequence (DNA): TGTGCCACCCAACCCCAAGCGGGAGGGCCCTTGGATGAGCAGTTCTTC.

In its sample, this clone was seen a few times. This chain connects TRBV7-2 to TRBJ2-1; D remains unclear. Germline V gene lookup returns CDR1 SGHTA and CDR2 FQGNSA. The CDR3 covers 15 residues. Trimming removed 2 bases at V and 3 bases at J, with 11 bases between. CDR3 sequence (DNA): TGTGCCAGCAGCTTATCGTTTGCGAACTACAATGAGCAGTTCTTC. Its translation is CASSLSFANYNEQFF.

This chain's CDR3 is CAISTSMGTTFTGELFF. The CDR3 DNA reads TGTGCCATCAGTACCAGCATGGGGACTACCTTCACCGGGGAGCTGTTTTTT. The chain is built from TRBV10-3 and TRBJ2-2, with TRBD2 identical over 7 bases. CDR3 length equals 17 residues. The junction had 13 bases not matched to a gene; V was cut back by 5 bases and J by 4 bases. Looked up from germline, CDR1 is ENHRY and CDR2 is SYGVKD.

This chain joins TRBV5-1 and TRBJ1-1, with D perhaps matching TRBD1 (6 bases). This CDR3 region has 14 residues. Germline loops: CDR1 SGHRS, CDR2 YFSETQ. V lost 4 bases and J lost 1, with 11 bases in between. Written as DNA, the CDR3 is TGCGCCAGCAGCCTAGGACAGAAGAACACTGAAGCTTTCTTT. It codes for CASSLGQKNTEAFF.

V is TRBV5-6 and J is TRBJ2-7, with 8 bases fitting TRBD1. The ends lost 3 bases at V and 6 bases at J; junction bases unmatched: 14. The CDR3 has 16 amino acids. Germline lookup yields CDR1 SGHDT and CDR2 YYEEEE. DNA for the CDR3: TGTGCCAGCAGCTCATGGACCCGGGACAGGTCAGGCGAGCAGTACTTC. It codes for CASSSWTRDRSGEQYF.

The CDR3 here is CAWNPWGITEAFF. CDR3 coding DNA: TGTGCCTGGAACCCATGGGGGATCACTGAAGCTTTCTTT. The V and J genes are TRBV30 and TRBJ1-1; D possibly corresponds to TRBD1 (5 bases). There are 13 residues in the CDR3. Germline V CDR1 and CDR2: GTSNPN, SVGIG (reference sequence). V shed 4 bases and J shed 4 bases, with 13 bases lying between them.

The rearrangement links TRBV5-4 to TRBJ1-6; D is uncertain. CDR3 length equals 15 residues. Germline V lookup: CDR1 SGHNT, CDR2 YYREEE (reference sequence). V dropped 1 base and J dropped 8 bases, with 13 bases sitting between them. The CDR3 here is CASSLFQPRDSPLHF. The DNA for the CDR3 is TGTGCCAGCAGCTTGTTCCAGCCCCGGGATTCACCCCTCCACTTT.